This T cell receptor (beta chain) comes out of a study of blood T cell repertoires in COVID-19. Study-wide context: The United States, Italy and Spain were the sources of the acute and convalescent COVID-19 samples. Nucleic acid was either cDNA or gDNA, and it came from T cells, B-cell-depleted T cells, or PBMCs.

As handled by the study authors: Amplification with reference gene primers provided the estimates of nucleated cell counts. Assay used: immunoSEQ multiplex PCR; TCRdb lists only in-frame clones, some missing. V and J calls and clone size follow that table, whereas D and trimming were derived from the DNA. The table has 100,000 or so clones, around 87% seen once. Germline CDR1 reads SGHTA; CDR2 reads FQGTGA. J lost 0 bases, V lost 1 base, and 13 bases had no gene match. This CDR3 comprises 21 residues. This clone was seen more than once but under ten times. The J gene is TRBJ2-6, the V gene TRBV7-3, with 9 bases identical to TRBD1. Sequencing was performed on peripheral blood. The sequence was obtained from a woman in her thirties with acute or convalescent COVID-19. CDR3 bases: TGTGCCAGCAGCTTAAAACTCCCGGGACAGGGCCTACTCTCTGGGGCCAACGTCCTGACTTTC. Protein sequence: CASSLKLPGQGLLSGANVLTF.